The sequence of this T cell receptor beta chain was determined in a study of cytomegalovirus exposure and HLA in healthy donors. Study results and limitations: Most TCR sequences showed up rarely, but some public TCRs showed up in many donors. The authors considered a cluster of highly shared sequence variants likely to be a sequencing artifact.

This clone was counted once. Its antigen remains unknown. PCR amplification relied on 60 Vbeta primers (plus 13 Jbeta primers). Sequencing was performed with immunoSEQ multiplex PCR; in TCRdb, only in-frame clones are kept and a portion is missing. This table holds approximately 160,000 clones, 55% to 80% found once. Sequencing used PBMCs. This clonotype was obtained from a woman between 18 and 29 years old in good health and CMV-seropositive.

Here the CDR3 DNA reads TGTGCCAGCTCACCCATTCCCACCTCACCCTACGGTGAAGCTTTCTTT. The encoded protein is CASSPIPTSPYGEAFF. V gene TRBV18 combines with J gene TRBJ1-1; D unresolved. This CDR3 has 16 residues. Germline V gene lookup returns CDR1 KGHSH and CDR2 LQKENI. The V end was cut by 3 bases, the J end by 7 bases, with 21 bases between.